This TCR beta chain was documented in a study of T cell responses to AZD1222 COVID-19 vaccine. Turning to the study itself: Second doses at about 4 or about 12 weeks were pooled.

Comments on this clone: Its antigen remains unidentified.

This table comes from immunoSEQ multiplex PCR, and its TCRdb copy is limited to in-frame clones, with some not included. In the table there are 120,000 to 150,000 clones, about nine tenths of which are singletons. The germline CDR1 and CDR2 sequences are SGHNT and YENEEA. The CDR3 runs to 18 residues. V dropped 1 base and J dropped 1 base, with 17 bases sitting between them. Study-level points and caveats: White British ancestry dominated among donors, who included more females, and clonal diversity was possibly underestimated. Two AZD1222 administrations were followed by greater Spike-specific TCR breadth and depth. Regions left unmutated in variants are reportedly the target of nearly half of spike-specific TCRs.

The chain has TRBV11-3 and TRBJ2-1; a possible D gene is TRBD2 (6 bases). The clonotype comes from an adult in good health. Sample: peripheral blood, taken on day 0 of AZD1222 vaccination. DNA for the CDR3: TGTGCCAGCAGCTTAGGCCTGACTAGGCGACGGTCCTACAATGAGCAGTTCTTC. Amino acid sequence: CASSLGLTRRRSYNEQFF. The whole variable domain, filled in from reference TRBV11-3 and TRBJ2-1, reads EAGVVQSPRYKIIEKKQPVAFWCNPISGHNTLYWYLQNLGQGPELLIRYENEEAVDDSQLPKDRFSAERLKGVDSTLKIQPAELGDSAVYLCASSLGLTRRRSYNEQFFGPGTRLTVL.